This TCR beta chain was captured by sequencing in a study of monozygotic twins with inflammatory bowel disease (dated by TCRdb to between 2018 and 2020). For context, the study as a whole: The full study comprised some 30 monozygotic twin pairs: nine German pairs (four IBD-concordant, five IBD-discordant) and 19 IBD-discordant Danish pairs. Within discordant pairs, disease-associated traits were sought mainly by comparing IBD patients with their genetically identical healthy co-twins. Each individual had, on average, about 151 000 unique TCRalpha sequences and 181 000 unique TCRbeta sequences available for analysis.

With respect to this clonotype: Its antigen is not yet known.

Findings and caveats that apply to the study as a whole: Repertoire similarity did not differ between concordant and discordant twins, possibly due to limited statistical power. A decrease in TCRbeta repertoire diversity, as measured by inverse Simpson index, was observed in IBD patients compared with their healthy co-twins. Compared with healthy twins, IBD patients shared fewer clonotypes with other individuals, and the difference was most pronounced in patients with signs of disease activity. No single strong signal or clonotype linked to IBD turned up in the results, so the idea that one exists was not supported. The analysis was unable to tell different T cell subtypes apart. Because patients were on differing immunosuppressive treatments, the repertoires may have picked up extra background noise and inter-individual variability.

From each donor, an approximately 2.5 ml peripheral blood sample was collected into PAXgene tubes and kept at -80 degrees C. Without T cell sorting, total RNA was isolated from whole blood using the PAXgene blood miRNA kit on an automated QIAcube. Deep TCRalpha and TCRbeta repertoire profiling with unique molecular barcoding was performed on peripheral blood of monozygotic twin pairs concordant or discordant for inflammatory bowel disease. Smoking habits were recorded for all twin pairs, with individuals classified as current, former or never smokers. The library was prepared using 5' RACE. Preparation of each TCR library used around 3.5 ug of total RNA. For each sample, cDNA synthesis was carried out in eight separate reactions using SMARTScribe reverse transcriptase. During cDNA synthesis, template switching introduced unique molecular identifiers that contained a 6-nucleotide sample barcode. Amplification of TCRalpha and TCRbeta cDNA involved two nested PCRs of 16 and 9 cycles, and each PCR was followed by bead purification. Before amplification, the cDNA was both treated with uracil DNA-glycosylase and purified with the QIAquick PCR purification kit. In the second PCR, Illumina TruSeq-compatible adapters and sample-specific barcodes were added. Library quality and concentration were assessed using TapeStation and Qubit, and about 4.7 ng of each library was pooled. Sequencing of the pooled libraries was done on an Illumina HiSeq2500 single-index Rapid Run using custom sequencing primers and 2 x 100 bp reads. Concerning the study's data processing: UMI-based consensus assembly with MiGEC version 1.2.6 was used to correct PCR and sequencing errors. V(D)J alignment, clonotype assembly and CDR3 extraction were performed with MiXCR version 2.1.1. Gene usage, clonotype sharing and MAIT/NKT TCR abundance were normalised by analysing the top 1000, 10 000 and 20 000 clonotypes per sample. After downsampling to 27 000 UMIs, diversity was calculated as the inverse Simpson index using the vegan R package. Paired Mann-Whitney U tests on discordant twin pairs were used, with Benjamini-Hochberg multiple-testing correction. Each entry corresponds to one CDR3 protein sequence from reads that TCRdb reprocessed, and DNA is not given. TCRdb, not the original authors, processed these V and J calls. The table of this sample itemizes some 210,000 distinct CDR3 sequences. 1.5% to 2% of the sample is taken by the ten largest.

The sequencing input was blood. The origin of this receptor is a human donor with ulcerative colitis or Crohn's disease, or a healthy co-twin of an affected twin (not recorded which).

CDR3 loop: CASSSGTAGEKLFF. The chain was built from TRBV5-1 and TRBJ1-4; the D call from TCRdb, TRBD1, cannot be confirmed without DNA. The germline V gene encodes CDR1 SGHRS and CDR2 YFSETQ. The CDR3 covers 14 residues, taking in both the cysteine and the phenylalanine. No DNA accompanies this entry.